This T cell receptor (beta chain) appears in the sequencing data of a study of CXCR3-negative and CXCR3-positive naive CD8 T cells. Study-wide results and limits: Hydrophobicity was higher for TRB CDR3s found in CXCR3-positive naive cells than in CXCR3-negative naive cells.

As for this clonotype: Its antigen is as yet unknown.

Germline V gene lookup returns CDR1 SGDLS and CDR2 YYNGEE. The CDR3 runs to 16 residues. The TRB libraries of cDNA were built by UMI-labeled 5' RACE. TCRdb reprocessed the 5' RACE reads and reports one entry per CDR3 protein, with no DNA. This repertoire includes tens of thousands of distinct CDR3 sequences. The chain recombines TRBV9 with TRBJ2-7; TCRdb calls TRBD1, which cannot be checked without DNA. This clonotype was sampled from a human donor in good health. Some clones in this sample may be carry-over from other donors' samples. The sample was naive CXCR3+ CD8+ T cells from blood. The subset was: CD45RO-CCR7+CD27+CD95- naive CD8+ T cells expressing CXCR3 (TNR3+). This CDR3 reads CASSVGVRGEIYEQYF.